This entry lists 9 T cell receptor beta chains sequenced from one sample in a study of shared clonotypes between healthy human individuals. Only in-frame clones appear in the TCRdb table, and some are missing; sequencing was by immunoSEQ multiplex PCR. In the table there are about 1.1 million clones, approximately 75% of which are singletons. The sequenced sample was memory CD4+ T cells from PBMCs. Noted subset: CD45RA-negative fraction. The receptors were sampled from a man between 18 and 29 years old in good health. Some clones in this sample may be carry-over from other donors' samples.

This chain links TRBV27 with TRBJ2-2; D gene ambiguous. Germline assignment: CDR1 MNHEY and CDR2 SMNVEV (reference sequence). This CDR3 has 13 amino acids. Trimming pared 2 bases from V and 5 bases from J, leaving 6 bases between. CDR3 coding DNA: TGTGCCAGCAGTTTAGAGAGAACCGGGGAGCTGTTTTTT. This codes for CASSLERTGELFF.

The chain uses TRBV6-5 and TRBJ1-2, with D perhaps TRBD1 (6 bases). Germline V gene sequence: CDR1 MNHEY, CDR2 SVGAGI. This CDR3 contains 13 residues. V was shortened by 6 bases and J by 8 bases, with 16 bases between the two germline ends. DNA for the CDR3: TGTGCCAGCAGCGGAGAGGGGGAACGGGGCTACACCTTC. It specifies CASSGEGERGYTF.

This chain joins TRBV5-1 and TRBJ2-1, with 7 bases matching TRBD2. The CDR3 has 15 amino acids. Germline CDR1 and CDR2: SGHRS and YFSETQ. V trimming: 0 bases; J trimming: 5 bases; junction bases outside the gene matches: 5. The CDR3, as DNA: TGCGCCAGCAGCTTGGGGGGCGGGAGTAACAATGAGCAGTTCTTC. Protein product: CASSLGGGSNNEQFF. The full variable domain, with the rest looked up from reference TRBV5-1 and TRBJ2-1, is KAGVTQTPRYLIKTRGQQVTLSCSPISGHRSVSWYQQTPGQGLQFLFEYFSETQRNKGNFPGRFSGRQFSNSRSEMNVSTLELGDSALYLCASSLGGGSNNEQFFGPGTRLTVL.

V and J are TRBV5-1 and TRBJ1-3; D is possibly TRBD1 (6 bases). Germline lookup yields CDR1 SGHRS and CDR2 YFSETQ. The CDR3 spans 15 residues. V dropped 0 bases and J dropped 4 bases, with 11 bases sitting between them. The CDR3 loop reads CASSLEGVAGNTIYF. CDR3 in DNA: TGCGCCAGCAGCTTGGAGGGGGTAGCAGGAAACACCATATATTTT.

The count of this clone is one. The V call is TRBV10-1, the J call TRBJ2-1, with TRBD2 matching over 7 bases. The CDR3 is 12 amino acids. Germline-derived CDR1 and CDR2 are WNHNN and SYGVQD (reference sequence). V lost 5 bases and J lost 10; bases outside the gene matches: 5. Here the CDR3 reads CASSPSGQEQFF. CDR3 bases: TGCGCCAGCAGTCCTAGCGGTCAAGAGCAGTTCTTC.

This clone was observed a single time. The rearrangement joins TRBV6-6 to TRBJ2-7; no firm D call. V gave up 8 bases and J gave up 2 bases, with 13 bases separating them. The germline V gene has CDR1 MNHNY and CDR2 SVGAGI (reference sequence). The CDR3 spans 13 residues. CDR3 protein: CASSRATPYEQYF. The CDR3 coding sequence is TGTGCCAGCTCTAGAGCGACCCCCTACGAGCAGTACTTC.

The chain joins TRBV28 to TRBJ1-1, with no clear D. This CDR3 is 14 amino acids long. Germline values: CDR1 MDHEN, CDR2 SYDVKM. Trimming stripped 6 bases from V and 0 bases from J, with 11 bases between. Here the CDR3 DNA reads TGTGCCAGCAGAAGCGTTCTTATGAACACTGAAGCTTTCTTT. It translates to CASRSVLMNTEAFF.

With regard to this clone: In the same sample, other DNA sequences code for this CDR3. J is TRBJ2-3 and V is TRBV5-6; D not resolved. With 2 bases removed from V and 3 bases from J, the gap between germline ends came to 4 bases. The CDR3 totals 12 residues. CDR1 SGHDT and CDR2 YYEEEE come from the germline V gene. CDR3 bases: TGTGCCAGCAGCTTACTAACAGATACGCAGTATTTT. Its protein is CASSLLTDTQYF.

Note on this clone: This may be a read error, as it is one base from a much larger clone. The J gene is TRBJ1-2, the V gene TRBV5-6, with 7 bases that match TRBD1. The germline V gene encodes CDR1 SGHDT and CDR2 YYEEEE. V dropped 4 bases and J dropped 2; count of bases not matched to a gene: 2. The CDR3 is made up of 13 amino acids. DNA of the CDR3: TGTGCCAGCAGCCCGACAGGGAACTATGGCTACACCTTC. Translation: CASSPTGNYGYTF.